This T cell receptor (beta chain) derives from a study of cytomegalovirus exposure and HLA in healthy donors (dated by TCRdb to 2016 to 2017). Regarding the study in general: An earlier analysis of several hundred of the donors reported 276 Gb of sequence data and 117 million unique TCR beta sequences obtained from some 200 million T cells. The study combined high-throughput TCR immunosequencing, statistical association of individual TCRs with disease status, and machine learning to predict cytomegalovirus infection status. The study was designed to test whether signatures of past pathogen exposure could be identified by cataloging public T cell receptors. Among 300 to 500 genotyped donors of the cohort, an average of approximately 240,000 unique TCR beta nucleotide sequences was sequenced per donor, of which roughly 18% were non-productive. Typing coverage differed by locus: A, B, C, DRB1 and DQB1 were typed in roughly 620-640 donors, DQA1 in 500 to 550, DPA1 in some 600, and DPB1 in about 450. A later analysis re-analyzed previously published TCR beta repertoires from approximately 700 donors and added high-resolution HLA genotyping to study TCR occurrence patterns. Donor age, sex, ethnicity and CMV serostatus were compiled together with the repertoire data. The study profiled the T cell repertoires of more than 500 subjects by immunosequencing and related them to cytomegalovirus serostatus. Both class I and class II loci were covered by HLA typing, at four-digit resolution. An earlier analysis of 587 of the donors applied high-throughput TCR beta sequencing to assess whether each TCR beta V gene segment acted as functional or pseudogenic. Roughly five DR-DQ haplotypes were treated as single units for association and clustering because of strong linkage in the cohort. A later genetic analysis used genome-wide SNP genotypes for 398 of the 666 donors, treating that subset as a discovery cohort. Among the 398 genotyped donors, roughly 80% belonged to the genetic ancestry cluster associated with self-reported Caucasian donors. Approximately 300 gigabases of sequencing data and around 80 million unique TCR sequences made up an early release that covered around 640 HLA-typed donors. Rather than drawing on any new phenotypic data, the later analysis identified candidate immune exposures from TCR beta sequences and the way those sequences occurred across donors. All discovery cohort repertoires had been generated on a single sequencing platform. A separate validation cohort of some 130 different subjects was used in addition to the approximately 610-subject first cohort. Paper-wide results and their limitations: A few of the identified cytomegalovirus-associated TCR beta chains were confirmed in vitro to be specific for cytomegalovirus antigens. A further reported finding was that TCR beta sequences accurately predicted the HLA-A and HLA-B alleles for most subjects in the first cohort. Only TCR beta chains were sequenced in this cohort, and the absence of alpha or paired-chain data limited detectable features. In a later analysis, TCR association rates were found to vary across HLA loci, with the most associated TCRs seen for DRB1 alleles and the fewest for HLA-C alleles. According to a later analysis, most CMV-associated TCR beta chains appeared to be HLA-restricted, and the HLA associations seemed to be driven largely by CMV exposure. Linkage disequilibrium might explain the correlated functional status among segregating V segments, but an unknown experimental factor could not be excluded. Because HLA typing was unavailable for some donors at each locus, only the typed subset was used in association tests. When HLA alleles, especially DR and DQ, strongly co-occurred, TCR associations were difficult to assign to individual alleles. Most TCR sequences were observed very rarely across donors, whereas some public TCRs were present in many individuals. The study listed 164 TCR beta chains as associated with cytomegalovirus. Specific HLA alleles were associated with 16,951 TCR beta sequences at a false discovery rate of 0.05 in a later analysis. Cytomegalovirus status was reported to be diagnosed by the classifier with high specificity and sensitivity in both the original and validation cohorts. In a later analysis, several top co-occurrence clusters were reported to appear linked to parvovirus B19, influenza, CMV and Epstein-Barr virus. It was suggested by the authors that the approach could potentially be generalized to other disease states and immunological phenotypes. Roughly 17 rarely observed V segments, including chromosome 9 orphons, were excluded from the earlier analysis of several hundred of the donors because counts were too low. A group of highly shared sequence variants was considered likely to be a technical artifact of the sequencing pipeline. A later analysis found that HLA-associated TCR beta chains were more clonally expanded and had lower generation probabilities than equally common non-associated chains. Compared with the approximately 670-donor mean, donors in an Asian-associated ancestry cluster had fewer N-insertions in productive TCRs, according to a later genetic analysis. Immune exposure information for the cohort was limited to CMV serostatus. In an earlier analysis of approximately 590 of the donors, most TCR beta V segments appeared in productive rearrangements about 87% or about 30% of the time, broadly matching IMGT annotations. Roughly uniform sequencing depth across donors was assumed in presence/absence analyses, although this assumption may not hold. A later genetic analysis associated a missense DCLRE1C variant with V-gene and J-gene trimming of TCR beta chains, and an independent cohort replicated the association.

Receptor libraries were prepared by the immunoSEQ multiplex PCR assay. For the multiplex PCR, a mixture combining 60 forward primers for TCR Vbeta segments and 13 reverse primers for TCR Jbeta segments was used. The CDR3 region of rearranged TCR beta genes was amplified from genomic DNA by a multiplex PCR assay. The amplified TCR beta libraries were sequenced on the Illumina HiSeq System as 87-base-pair reads. In the authors' own workflow: A later analysis counted about 76 million unique TCR beta chains across the 640 or so repertoires, and roughly 11 million of these chains were shared by at least two donors. Raw reads were error-corrected and collapsed into unique sequences with a nearest-neighbor algorithm that merged closely related sequences to remove PCR and sequencing errors. To assign V, D and J gene segments, CDR3 sequences were aligned to IMGT reference sequences. For a sequence to be retained, at least a six-nucleotide match to both a V gene segment and a J gene segment was required. Rearrangements were classified as productive when the CDR3 lacked stop codons and remained in frame with V and J, and all other rearrangements were classified as non-productive. CDR3 was defined by IMGT convention, running from the second conserved V-encoded cysteine to the conserved J-encoded phenylalanine. The earlier analysis of about 610 of the donors excluded sequences that lacked an unambiguous match to a single V gene segment. In an earlier analysis of approximately 590 of the donors, a V segment was called functional when productive rearrangements were above 56.7%, and segregating when the standard deviation between donors exceeded 5%. A statistical classification framework was developed to diagnose cytomegalovirus status using the catalog of TCR beta chain sequences. A later analysis assigned V and J genes by comparing TCR nucleotide sequences with IMGT/GENE-DB human TR gene sequences. Using the TCRdist pipeline, a later analysis assigned CDR3 sequences along with most-parsimonious VDJ recombination scenarios. In a later analysis, every TCR beta chain was defined by the combination of its CDR3 amino acid sequence and its V-gene family, and reads without a unique V-gene family were dropped. In a later analysis, nearly 600 highly shared, low-generation-probability nucleotide sequences were removed to address suspected cross-contamination and a sequencing artifact. For each public chain, a later analysis derived a clonal expansion index from normalized ranks of inferred template counts within each repertoire. In a later analysis, generation probabilities were computed using a VDJ recombination model fitted to out-of-frame rearrangements, and the results were checked against IGoR. In a later analysis, hypergeometric tests were used to score TCR-TCR, TCR-HLA and TCR-CMV co-occurrence, with a repertoire-size bias correction applied to TCR pairs. A later analysis estimated false discovery rates by permuting HLA or CMV assignments 20 times. In a later analysis, co-occurring TCRs were grouped using DBSCAN, and TCRdist sequence similarity was added for clustering within HLA-allele-positive subsets. Co-occurrence clustering excluded repertoires with fewer than 30,000 or more than 120,000 public chains, plus five with anomalous nucleotide sharing. The source is immuneACCESS, and TCRdb retained only in-frame sequences with V and J called. Part of the clones is not carried over; for the studies checked, unresolved V genes explain less than half of this, and the remainder is unexplained. V and J calls and clone size come straight from that table; D and trimming were deduced from the DNA. The sample data list about 110,000 clones, and about 80% of these were observed just once. The ten largest clones capture 6.5% to 8.5% of the sample.

In the case of this clone: This receptor's antigen is unknown. No per-base quality is available; no much larger clone lies one base away.

The cohort consisted of 666 healthy bone marrow donors. At the time of sampling, every cohort member was nominally healthy, though immune exposures that went unrecorded were likely present. The donor was CMV seronegative and belonged to the group of more than 300 seronegative cohort members. Every donor gave a peripheral blood sample, and the peripheral blood mononuclear cells from that sample were used for TCR beta sequencing. The Qiagen DNeasy Blood Extraction Kit was used to extract genomic DNA from the blood cell samples. This TCR was recovered from a young man in good health and CMV-seronegative. Sequencing used PBMCs.

The sequence in DNA is TGCGCCAGCAGCTTGGAGGGGTCAGGGGGCCAACACGAGCAGTACTTC. Its translation reads: CASSLEGSGGQHEQYF. The chain uses TRBV5-1 and TRBJ2-7, with 8 middle bases fitting TRBD1. Based on the germline V gene, the CDR1 and CDR2 sequences are SGHRS and YFSETQ. Inclusive of the bounding cysteine and phenylalanine, the CDR3 is 16 residues long. The kept DNA is CDR3 alone, 48 bases in frame from the first base. Trimming removed 0 bases from V and 5 bases from J; the gene matches leave 10 bases unexplained.